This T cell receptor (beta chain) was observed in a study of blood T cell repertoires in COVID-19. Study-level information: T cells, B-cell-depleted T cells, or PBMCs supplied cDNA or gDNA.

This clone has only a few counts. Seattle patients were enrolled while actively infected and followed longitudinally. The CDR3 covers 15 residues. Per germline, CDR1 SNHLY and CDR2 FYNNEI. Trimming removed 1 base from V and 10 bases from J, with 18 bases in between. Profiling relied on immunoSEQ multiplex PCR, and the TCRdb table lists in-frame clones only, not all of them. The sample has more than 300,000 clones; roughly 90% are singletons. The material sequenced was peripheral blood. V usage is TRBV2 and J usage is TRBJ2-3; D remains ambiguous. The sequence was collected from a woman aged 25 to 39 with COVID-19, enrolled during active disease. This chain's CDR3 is CASSEEQNRRSAQYF. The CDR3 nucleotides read TGTGCCAGCAGTGAAGAACAGAACAGACGGTCGGCGCAGTATTTT.